This T cell receptor (beta chain) was identified during a study of blood T cells in healthy people across ages (dated by TCRdb to the mid-2010s). Background on the whole study: In model experiments, template switching captured roughly one uniquely barcoded TCR beta cDNA molecule for every two T cells. To track age-related changes in TCR beta repertoire diversity, the study relied on deep sequencing normalized with unique cDNA molecular identifiers. The donors were divided into four age groups: young (average around 16 years), middle-aged (about 41), aged (under 70) and long-lived (about 90). To avoid experimental bias, donors of different ages were randomly spread across the sequencing lanes. The study analyzed two additional independent replicas of 1 million unique cDNA reads from the same blood draw for two donors, one aged 18 to 29 and one aged 80 or older.

The germline V gene provides CDR1 LGHNT and CDR2 FRNRAP. Trimming costs V 1 base and J 5 bases, and their ends lie 14 bases apart. The CDR3 runs 15 residues from the cysteine to the phenylalanine. The read is trimmed to its CDR3 DNA, 45 bases read in frame from base 1. Donors were roughly 40 systemically healthy Caucasian individuals from Russia aged roughly 6 to 90 years. Ten milliliters of peripheral blood were drawn from each donor into EDTA-treated Vacutainer tubes. PBMCs were isolated by Ficoll-Paque density-gradient centrifugation, with at least 6.5 million obtained per sample. Trizol reagent was used to extract total RNA from PBMCs, with at least 6 micrograms per sample. For every donor, flow cytometry on a PBMC aliquot measured the percentage of naive CD45RAhigh/CD27high T cells. Libraries were constructed by 5' RACE. The sequencer was an Illumina HiSeq 2500. A second PCR of about 6 to 11 cycles was run with a J-beta primer mix and a sample-barcoded 5' primer. Each TCR beta cDNA molecule received a unique molecular identifier from a template-switch 5' adaptor carrying 12 random nucleotides. At least 3 million CDR3-containing paired-end reads were obtained from each sample. All of the RNA was converted into first-strand cDNA using the Mint cDNA synthesis kit, with a TRBC-specific oligonucleotide serving as the primer. Following uracil-DNA glycosylase treatment, a first 18-cycle PCR with universal primers M1SS and BC2_uni_R was performed on all cDNA. Concerning the study's data processing: For normalization, 1 million high-quality reads, each with a distinct molecular identifier, were randomly selected from each sample. Reads sharing molecular identifiers were discarded rather than binned into consensus sequences. CDR3 identification, clonotype clustering and error correction used MiTCR with a Q25 quality threshold and the strictest error-elimination algorithm. A nonparametric unseen species model with Euler transformation was used to estimate a lower bound on total TCR beta diversity. TCRdb redid the processing of the public reads, applying fastp at Q25 and MiXCR, and retained in-frame beta chains. Entries that share a CDR3 protein sequence are merged under the most common genes and DNA. What appears here as the V and J calls and clone size reflects TCRdb's work, not the paper's. This sample lists roughly 500,000 distinct CDR3 sequences; 25% to 30% were detected once. The ten biggest clones cover about a fifth of the sample.

In regard to this clonotype: No cognate antigen has been identified for it. Base qualities are not at hand, and no much larger clone is one base apart.

Overall study results and their limits: Because profiling used bulk unsorted PBMCs, naive and antigen-experienced compartments could not be compared conclusively. Estimates of total diversity based on one million sequenced T cells were regarded as lower bounds and as underestimates. The percentage of naive T cells measured by flow cytometry correlated strongly with observed TCR beta diversity. Donor CMV infection status was unknown, potentially confounding age-related changes in expanded clonotypes. Observed TCR beta diversity per million T cells fell roughly linearly with age, and a significant reduction was already apparent by age approximately 41. Compared with the aged group, more naive CD4+ T cells, fewer expanded clones and increased TCR diversity were shown by the long-lived group, suggesting age selection.

This chain is built from TRBV12-5 and TRBJ2-5; the D segment cannot be called with confidence. Sequencing was carried out using blood. The sequence was obtained from a woman in her 70s in good health. The base sequence is TGTGCTAGTGGTTTGGACGGACCAGTTGTTGAGACCCAGTACTTC. Its product reads: CASGLDGPVVETQYF.